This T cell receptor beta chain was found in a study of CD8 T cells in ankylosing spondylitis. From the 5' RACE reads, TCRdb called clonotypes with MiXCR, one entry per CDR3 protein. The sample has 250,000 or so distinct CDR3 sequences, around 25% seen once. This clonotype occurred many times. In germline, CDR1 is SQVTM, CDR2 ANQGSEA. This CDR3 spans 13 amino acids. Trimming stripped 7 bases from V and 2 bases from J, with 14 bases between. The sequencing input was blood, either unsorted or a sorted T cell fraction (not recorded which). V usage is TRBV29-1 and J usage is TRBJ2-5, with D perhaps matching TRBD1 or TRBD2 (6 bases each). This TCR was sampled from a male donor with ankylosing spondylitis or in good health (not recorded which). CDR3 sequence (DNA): TGCAGCGCTAACAGGGAGGTGCAAGAGACCCAGTACTTC. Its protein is CSANREVQETQYF. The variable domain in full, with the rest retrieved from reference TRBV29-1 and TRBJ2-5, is SAVISQKPSRDICQRGTSLTIQCQVDSQVTMMFWYRQQPGQSLTLIATANQGSEATYESGFVIDKFPISRPNLTFSTLTVSNMSPEDSSIYLCSANREVQETQYFGPGTRLLVL.